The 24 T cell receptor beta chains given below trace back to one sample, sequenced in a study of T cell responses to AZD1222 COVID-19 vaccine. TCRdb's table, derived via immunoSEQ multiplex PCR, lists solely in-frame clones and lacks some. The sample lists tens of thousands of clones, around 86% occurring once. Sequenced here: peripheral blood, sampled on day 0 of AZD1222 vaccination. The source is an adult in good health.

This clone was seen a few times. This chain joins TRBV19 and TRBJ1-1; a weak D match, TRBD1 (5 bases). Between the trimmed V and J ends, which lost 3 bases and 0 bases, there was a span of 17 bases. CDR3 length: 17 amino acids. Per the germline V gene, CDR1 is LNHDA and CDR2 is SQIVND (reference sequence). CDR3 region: CASSIPGGGLMNTEAFF. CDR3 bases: TGTGCCAGTAGTATTCCCGGGGGAGGGTTGATGAACACTGAAGCTTTCTTT.

CDR3 protein: CASSPLRGPNTGELFF. CDR3 DNA sequence: TGTGCCAGCAGCCCCCTCCGGGGGCCGAACACCGGGGAGCTGTTTTTT. V gene TRBV11-2 combines with J gene TRBJ2-2, with D possibly being TRBD1 or TRBD2 (6 bases each). Trimming took 5 bases from V and 0 from J, leaving 13 bases between them. The germline V gene has CDR1 SGHAT and CDR2 FQNNGV. The CDR3 has 16 residues.

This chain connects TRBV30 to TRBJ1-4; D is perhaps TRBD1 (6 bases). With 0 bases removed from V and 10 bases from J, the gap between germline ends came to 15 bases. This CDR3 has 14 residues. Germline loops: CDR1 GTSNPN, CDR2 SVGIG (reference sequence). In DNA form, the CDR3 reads TGTGCCTGGAGTGTAACGCAGGGGTACGGAAAACTGTTTTTT. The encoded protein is CAWSVTQGYGKLFF.

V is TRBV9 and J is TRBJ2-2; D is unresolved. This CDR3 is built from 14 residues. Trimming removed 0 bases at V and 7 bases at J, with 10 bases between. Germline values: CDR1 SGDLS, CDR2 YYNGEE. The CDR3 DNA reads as TGTGCCAGCAGCGTAGCGTCGGCGGTCGGGGAGCTGTTTTTT. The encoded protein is CASSVASAVGELFF.

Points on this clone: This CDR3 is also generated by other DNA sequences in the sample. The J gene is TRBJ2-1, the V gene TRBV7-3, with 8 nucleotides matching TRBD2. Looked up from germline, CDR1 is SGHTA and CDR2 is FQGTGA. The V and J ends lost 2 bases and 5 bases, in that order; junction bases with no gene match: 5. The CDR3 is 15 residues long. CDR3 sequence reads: CASSLGLAENNEQFF. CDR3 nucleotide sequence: TGTGCCAGCAGCTTAGGACTAGCCGAAAACAATGAGCAGTTCTTC.

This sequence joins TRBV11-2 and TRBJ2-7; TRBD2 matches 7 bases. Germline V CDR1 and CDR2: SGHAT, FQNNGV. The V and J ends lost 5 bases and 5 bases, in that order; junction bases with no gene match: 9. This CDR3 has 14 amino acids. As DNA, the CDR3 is TGTGCCAGCAGCCCACGGGAGGCGCAAAACGAGCAGTACTTC. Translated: CASSPREAQNEQYF.

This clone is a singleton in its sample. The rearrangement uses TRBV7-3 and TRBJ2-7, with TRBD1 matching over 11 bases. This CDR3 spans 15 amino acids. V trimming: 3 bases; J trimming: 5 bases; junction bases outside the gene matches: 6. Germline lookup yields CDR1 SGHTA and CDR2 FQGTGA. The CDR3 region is CASSFAGDRGDEQYF. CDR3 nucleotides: TGTGCCAGCAGCTTCGCGGGGGACAGGGGGGACGAGCAGTACTTC.

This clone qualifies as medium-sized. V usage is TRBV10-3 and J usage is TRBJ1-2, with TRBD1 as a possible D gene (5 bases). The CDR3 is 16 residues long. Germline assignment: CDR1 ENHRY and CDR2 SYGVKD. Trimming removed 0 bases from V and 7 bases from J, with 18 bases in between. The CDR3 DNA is TGTGCCATCAGTGAGTCCGGTGGGGCCGGGGAAGGTGGCTACACCTTC. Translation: CAISESGGAGEGGYTF.

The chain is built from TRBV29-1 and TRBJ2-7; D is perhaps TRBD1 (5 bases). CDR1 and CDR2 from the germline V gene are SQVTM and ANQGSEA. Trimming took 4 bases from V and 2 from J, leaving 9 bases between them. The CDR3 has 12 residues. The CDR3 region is CSVGAGTYEQYF. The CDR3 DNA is TGCAGCGTTGGGGCAGGGACCTACGAGCAGTACTTC.

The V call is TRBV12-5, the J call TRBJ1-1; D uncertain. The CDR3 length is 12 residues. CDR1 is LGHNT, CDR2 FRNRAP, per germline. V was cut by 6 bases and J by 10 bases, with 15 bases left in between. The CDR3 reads CASGTSSSRAFF. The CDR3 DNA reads TGTGCTAGTGGAACTTCGTCCTCTAGAGCTTTCTTT.

The CDR3 region has the DNA TGCGCCAGCAGCCCCTGGCAGGGTTCGATGGACGAGCAGTACTTC. Its translation is CASSPWQGSMDEQYF. This chain joins TRBV5-1 and TRBJ2-7; weak D call: TRBD1 (5 bases). The germline V gene has CDR1 SGHRS and CDR2 YFSETQ. V dropped 4 bases and J dropped 5 bases, with 19 bases sitting between them. The CDR3 is 15 residues long.

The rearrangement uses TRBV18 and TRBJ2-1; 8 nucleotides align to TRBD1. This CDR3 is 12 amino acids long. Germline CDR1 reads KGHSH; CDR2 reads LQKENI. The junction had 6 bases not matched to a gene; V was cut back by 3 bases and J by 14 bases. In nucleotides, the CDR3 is TGTGCCAGCTCACCGGGACAGGTAAAGGAGTTCTTC. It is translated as CASSPGQVKEFF. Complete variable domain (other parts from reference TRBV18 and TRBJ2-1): NAGVMQNPRHLVRRRGQEARLRCSPMKGHSHVYWYRQLPEEGLKFMVYLQKENIIDESGMPKERFSAEFPKEGPSILRIQQVVRGDSAAYFCASSPGQVKEFFGPGTRLTVL.

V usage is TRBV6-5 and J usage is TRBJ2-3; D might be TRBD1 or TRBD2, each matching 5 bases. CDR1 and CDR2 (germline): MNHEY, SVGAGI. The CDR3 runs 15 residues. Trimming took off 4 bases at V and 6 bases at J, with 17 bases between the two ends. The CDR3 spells CASSWTGTPSDTQYF. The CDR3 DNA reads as TGTGCCAGCAGTTGGACCGGGACCCCGAGCGATACGCAGTATTTT.

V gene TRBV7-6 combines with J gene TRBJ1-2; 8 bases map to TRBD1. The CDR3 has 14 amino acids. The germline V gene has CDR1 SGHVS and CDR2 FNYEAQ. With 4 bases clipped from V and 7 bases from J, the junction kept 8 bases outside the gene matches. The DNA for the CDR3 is TGTGCCAGCAGCTCGGGGCAGGGGGCCTCTGGCTACACCTTC. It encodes CASSSGQGASGYTF.

The CDR3 DNA reads TGCAGCGTTGAAGGTGGGAACACAGATACGCAGTATTTT. Residues: CSVEGGNTDTQYF. J is TRBJ2-3 and V is TRBV29-1; the D is unclear. This CDR3 is built from 13 residues. Germline V CDR1 and CDR2: SQVTM, ANQGSEA. The germline V and J ends were trimmed by 1 base and 2 bases, with 7 bases remaining between them.

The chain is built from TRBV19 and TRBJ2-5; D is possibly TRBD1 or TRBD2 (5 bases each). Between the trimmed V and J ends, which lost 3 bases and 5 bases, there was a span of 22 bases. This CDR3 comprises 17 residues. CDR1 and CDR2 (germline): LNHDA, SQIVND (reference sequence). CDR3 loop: CASSIGLGDEVWETQYF. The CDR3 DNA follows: TGTGCCAGTAGTATCGGCCTGGGGGACGAGGTTTGGGAGACCCAGTACTTC.

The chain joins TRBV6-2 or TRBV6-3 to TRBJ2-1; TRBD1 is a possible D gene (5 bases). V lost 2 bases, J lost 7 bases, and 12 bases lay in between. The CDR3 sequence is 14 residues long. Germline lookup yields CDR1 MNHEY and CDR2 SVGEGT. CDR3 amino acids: CASSYTGAVNEQFF. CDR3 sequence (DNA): TGTGCCAGCAGTTACACAGGCGCGGTGAATGAGCAGTTCTTC.

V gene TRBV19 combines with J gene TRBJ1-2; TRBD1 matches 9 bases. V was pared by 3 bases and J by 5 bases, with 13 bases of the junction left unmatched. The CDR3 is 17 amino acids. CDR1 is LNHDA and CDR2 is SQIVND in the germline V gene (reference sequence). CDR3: CASSMEWNRGRRYGYTF. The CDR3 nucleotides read TGTGCCAGTAGTATGGAGTGGAACAGGGGGCGCCGGTATGGCTACACCTTC.

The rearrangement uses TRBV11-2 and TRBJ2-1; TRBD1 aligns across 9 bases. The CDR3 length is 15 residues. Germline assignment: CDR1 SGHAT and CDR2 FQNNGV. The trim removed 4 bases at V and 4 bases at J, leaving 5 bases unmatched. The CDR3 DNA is TGTGCCAGCAGCTCTACAGGGGGCCGATACAATGAGCAGTTCTTC. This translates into CASSSTGGRYNEQFF.

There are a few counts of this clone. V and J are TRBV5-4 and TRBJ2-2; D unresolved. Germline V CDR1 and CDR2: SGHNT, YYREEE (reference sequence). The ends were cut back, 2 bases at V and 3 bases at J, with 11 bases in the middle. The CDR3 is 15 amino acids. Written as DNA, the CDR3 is TGTGCCAGCAGCTTTGGCCAGGTTTACACCGGGGAGCTGTTTTTT. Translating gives CASSFGQVYTGELFF.

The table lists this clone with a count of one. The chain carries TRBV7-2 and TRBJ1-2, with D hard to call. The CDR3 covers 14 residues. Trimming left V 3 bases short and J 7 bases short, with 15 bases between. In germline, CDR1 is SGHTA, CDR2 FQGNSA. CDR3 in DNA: TGTGCCAGCAGCTTTGCAGTAAGGGATGTTGGCTACACCTTC. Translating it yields CASSFAVRDVGYTF.

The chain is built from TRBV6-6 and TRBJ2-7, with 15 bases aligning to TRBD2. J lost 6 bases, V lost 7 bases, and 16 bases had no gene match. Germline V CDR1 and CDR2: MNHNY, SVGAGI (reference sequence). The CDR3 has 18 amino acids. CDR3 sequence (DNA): TGTGCCAGCACTCGGTCCCCCCCAGGACTAGCGGGAGGGAGCGAGCAGTACTTC. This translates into CASTRSPPGLAGGSEQYF.

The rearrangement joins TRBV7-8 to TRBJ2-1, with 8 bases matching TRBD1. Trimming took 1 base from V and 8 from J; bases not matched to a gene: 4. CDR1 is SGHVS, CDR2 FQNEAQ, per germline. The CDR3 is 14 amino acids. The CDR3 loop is CASSLGNRGDEQFF. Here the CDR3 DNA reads TGTGCCAGCAGCTTAGGCAACAGGGGGGATGAGCAGTTCTTC.

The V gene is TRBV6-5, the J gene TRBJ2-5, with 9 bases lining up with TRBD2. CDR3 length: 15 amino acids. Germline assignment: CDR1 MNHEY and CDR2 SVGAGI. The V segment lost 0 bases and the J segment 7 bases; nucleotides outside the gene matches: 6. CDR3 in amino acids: CASSYSGLARGTQYF. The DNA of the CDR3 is TGTGCCAGCAGTTACTCAGGACTAGCGAGAGGGACCCAGTACTTC.